The 3 T cell receptor beta chains below come from one sample, sequenced in a study of T cell responses to AZD1222 COVID-19 vaccine. Profiling relied on immunoSEQ multiplex PCR, and the TCRdb table lists in-frame clones only, not all of them. The data contain roughly 140,000 clones, approximately 90% of them singletons. Sequences were derived from peripheral blood, sampled on day 0 of AZD1222 vaccination. These receptors all come from an adult in good health.

The genes are TRBV3-1 (or the pseudogene TRBV3-2) and TRBJ1-2; D is unclear. Trimming took off 1 base at V and 5 bases at J, with 2 bases between the two ends. CDR3 size: 11 residues. Per germline, CDR1 LGHDT and CDR2 YNNKEL (reference sequence). Here the CDR3 DNA reads TGTGCCAGCAGCCAAGGGTATGGCTACACCTTC. Encoded protein: CASSQGYGYTF.

The chain recombines TRBV11-1 with TRBJ1-6; no reliable D call. This CDR3 spans 13 amino acids. The germline V and J ends were trimmed by 0 bases and 6 bases, with 3 bases remaining between them. Germline values: CDR1 SGHAT, CDR2 FQDESV (reference sequence). CDR3 in amino acids: CASSLAGNSPLHF. CDR3 DNA sequence: TGTGCCAGCAGCTTAGCGGGTAATTCACCCCTCCACTTT.

This sequence joins TRBV18 and TRBJ2-5; 7 bases agree with TRBD1. The germline gives CDR1 KGHSH, CDR2 LQKENI. The CDR3 has 16 residues. The V gene end was trimmed by 3 bases and the J gene end by 7 bases; junction bases not matched to a gene: 14. CDR3 loop: CASSPLRTGRTGTQYF. The CDR3 bases are TGTGCCAGCTCACCCCTTCGGACAGGTCGGACAGGGACCCAGTACTTC. The full variable domain, completed using reference TRBV18 and TRBJ2-5, is NAGVMQNPRHLVRRRGQEARLRCSPMKGHSHVYWYRQLPEEGLKFMVYLQKENIIDESGMPKERFSAEFPKEGPSILRIQQVVRGDSAAYFCASSPLRTGRTGTQYFGPGTRLLVL.